The source of this T cell receptor beta chain is a study of T cell repertoires in cytomegalovirus infection. This clonotype was detected ten times or more. TCRdb redid the calling of the reads with MiXCR, one entry per CDR3 protein. The repertoire holds about 460,000 distinct CDR3 sequences, 10% to 12% seen once, with roughly a tenth in the top ten. This receptor was taken from a human donor in good health (CMV status not recorded). Some clones in this sample may be carry-over from other donors' samples. Source material: PBMCs.

DNA of the CDR3: TGCGCCAGCAGCTTGGTCGGCAAGGGAACTGAAGCTTTCTTT. Its translation: CASSLVGKGTEAFF. This chain links TRBV5-1 with TRBJ1-1, with unresolved D. Trimming shortened V by 0 bases and J by 5 bases, and 11 bases separated the two germline ends. This CDR3 spans 14 amino acids. CDR1 is SGHRS and CDR2 is YFSETQ in the germline V gene.